Following are 22 T cell receptor beta chains from one sample sequenced in a study of T cell responses to AZD1222 COVID-19 vaccine. The method was immunoSEQ multiplex PCR; TCRdb's version includes in-frame clones alone and lacks a portion of them. This sample carries about 120,000 clones, 88% of them seen once, and the ten largest clones take approximately 3.5%. The sample in question was peripheral blood, obtained 28 days after the second AZD1222 dose. Source of these receptors: an adult who received the AZD1222 COVID-19 vaccine.

This clone was counted a single time. The gene calls are TRBV5-4 and TRBJ2-7; possible D gene TRBD1, 7 bases. V lost 4 bases to trimming and J lost 0 bases, with 20 bases between them. This CDR3 contains 17 residues. In germline, CDR1 is SGHNT, CDR2 YYREEE (reference sequence). The CDR3 bases are TGTGCCAGCAGCCAAGCTACGGGACAGACTAGCTCCTACGAGCAGTACTTC. Protein: CASSQATGQTSSYEQYF.

The V and J genes are TRBV5-6 and TRBJ1-5; possibly TRBD1 for D (6 bases). CDR1 is SGHDT and CDR2 is YYEEEE in the germline V gene. The CDR3 spans 18 residues. Trimming removed 1 base at V and 6 bases at J, with 23 bases between. The CDR3 DNA reads TGTGCCAGCAGCTTGTACAATCTCCGGGGGCGCCACGGTCAGCCCCAGCATTTT. Its translation: CASSLYNLRGRHGQPQHF.

The V and J genes are TRBV19 and TRBJ2-7, with 10 positions matching TRBD2. The trim removed 5 bases at V and 5 bases at J, leaving 9 bases unmatched. Germline V gene data show CDR1 as LNHDA and CDR2 as SQIVND (reference sequence). This CDR3 comprises 15 residues. The DNA of the CDR3 is TGTGCCAGTAGTGAACAGGCTAGCGGGGGCGACGAGCAGTACTTC. Translating it yields CASSEQASGGDEQYF.

The chain carries TRBV11-2 and TRBJ2-5; 11 nucleotides match TRBD2. The germline gives CDR1 SGHAT, CDR2 FQNNGV. After removal of 1 base from V and 5 bases from J, the junction contained 6 bases not matched to a gene. CDR3 length equals 16 residues. In nucleotides, the CDR3 is TGTGCCAGCAGCTTAGGGCTAGCGGGGGGCTGGGAGACCCAGTACTTC. It yields the protein CASSLGLAGGWETQYF.

The J gene is TRBJ2-7, the V gene TRBV6-2 or TRBV6-3; unclear D gene. The V gene's germline CDR1 is MNHEY and CDR2 SVGEGT. V was shortened by 8 bases and J by 2 bases, with 13 bases between the two germline ends. This CDR3 is 13 amino acids long. The CDR3 loop reads CASGSYYPYEQYF. In DNA form, the CDR3 reads TGTGCCAGCGGTTCCTACTATCCCTACGAGCAGTACTTC.

The V and J genes are TRBV30 and TRBJ2-3, with no clear D. The CDR3 has 11 residues. Germline assignment: CDR1 GTSNPN and CDR2 SVGIG (reference sequence). Trimming pared 5 bases from V and 2 bases from J, leaving 5 bases between. The CDR3 reads CAWEFTDTQYF. CDR3 nucleotide sequence: TGTGCCTGGGAGTTCACAGATACGCAGTATTTT.

The genes are TRBV14 and TRBJ2-7, with 10 bases aligning to TRBD1. Germline lookup yields CDR1 SGHDN and CDR2 FVKESK. This CDR3 spans 18 amino acids. V trimming: 3 bases; J trimming: 4 bases; junction bases outside the gene matches: 15. The CDR3 loop reads CASSQILTGTGVPYEQYF. CDR3 bases: TGTGCCAGCAGCCAGATCCTGACCGGGACAGGGGTACCTTACGAGCAGTACTTC.

The chain employs TRBV5-4 and TRBJ2-7; 9 bases line up with TRBD1. The germline gives CDR1 SGHNT, CDR2 YYREEE (reference sequence). The CDR3 runs to 14 residues. The ends lost 5 bases at V and 2 bases at J; junction bases unmatched: 5. The CDR3: CASRPGTGTYEQYF. CDR3 coding DNA: TGTGCCAGCAGACCCGGGACAGGGACCTACGAGCAGTACTTC.

V gene TRBV30 combines with J gene TRBJ2-7, with 11 positions matching TRBD2. This CDR3 is 16 amino acids long. The V and J ends lost 1 base and 1 base, in that order; junction bases with no gene match: 6. Germline-derived CDR1 and CDR2 are GTSNPN and SVGIG (reference sequence). The CDR3 sequence: CAWSAFSGRGSYEQYF. Here the CDR3 DNA reads TGTGCCTGGAGTGCGTTTAGCGGGAGGGGGTCCTACGAGCAGTACTTC.

V gene TRBV27 combines with J gene TRBJ2-1; D gene ambiguous. The CDR3 is made up of 13 amino acids. Germline loops: CDR1 MNHEY, CDR2 SMNVEV (reference sequence). Trimming took off 2 bases at V and 11 bases at J, with 13 bases between the two ends. The chain's CDR3 is CASSLVQPIKQFF. The CDR3 nucleotides read TGTGCCAGCAGTTTAGTCCAACCCATAAAGCAGTTCTTC.

This clone was detected a few times. This chain uses TRBV7-9 with TRBJ1-2; 8 bases fit TRBD1. After removal of 1 base from V and 6 bases from J, the junction contained 4 bases not matched to a gene. CDR3 length: 14 amino acids. Germline assignment: CDR1 SEHNR and CDR2 FQNEAQ (reference sequence). CDR3 sequence reads: CASSLDQGANGYTF. In DNA form, the CDR3 reads TGTGCCAGCAGCTTAGATCAGGGGGCGAATGGCTACACCTTC. Together with reference TRBV7-9 and TRBJ1-2, the CDR3 gives the full variable domain: DTGVSQNPRHKITKRGQNVTFRCDPISEHNRLYWYRQTLGQGPEFLTYFQNEAQLEKSRLLSDRFSAERPKGSFSTLEIQRTEQGDSAMYLCASSLDQGANGYTFGSGTRLTVV.

Of note for this clone: The junction shows a germline mismatch at one end, possibly a read error. This chain uses TRBV12-3 or TRBV12-4 with TRBJ1-1; perhaps TRBD1 as D (5 bases). The CDR3 loop spans 13 amino acids. The CDR3 is CASSLGVNTEAFF. The CDR3 DNA sequence: TGTGCCAGCAGCTTAGGGGTGAACACTGAAGCTTTCTTT.

V and J are TRBV9 and TRBJ1-3; maybe TRBD1 (5 bases). The CDR3 sequence is 16 residues long. V was trimmed by 3 bases and J by 1 base, leaving 14 bases between them. CDR1 and CDR2 (germline): SGDLS, YYNGEE. The CDR3 region has the DNA TGTGCCAGCAGCGCGGAGGGGACTTCATCTGGAAACACCATATATTTT. As protein: CASSAEGTSSGNTIYF.

The chain carries TRBV19 and TRBJ2-7, with D maybe TRBD2 (6 bases). CDR3 length equals 13 residues. V was pared by 3 bases and J by 5 bases, with 11 bases between. Germline assignment: CDR1 LNHDA and CDR2 SQIVND (reference sequence). Written as DNA, the CDR3 is TGTGCCAGTAGTATGCGGCGGGATAACGAGCAGTACTTC. Residues: CASSMRRDNEQYF.

V usage is TRBV7-9 and J usage is TRBJ2-7; no clear D. V shed 1 base and J shed 4 bases, with 14 bases lying between them. CDR1 is SEHNR, CDR2 FQNEAQ, per germline (reference sequence). The CDR3 runs to 15 residues. The DNA of the CDR3 is TGTGCCAGCAGCTTAGAATCGGCAGATTTATACGAGCAGTACTTC. Amino acids: CASSLESADLYEQYF.

V is TRBV9 and J is TRBJ2-1, with a weak D call TRBD1 (6 bases). V gave up 0 bases and J gave up 4 bases, with 11 bases separating them. This CDR3 contains 15 residues. Germline V gene sequence: CDR1 SGDLS, CDR2 YYNGEE. CDR3 amino acids: CASSVEGQIYNEQFF. The CDR3 DNA reads TGTGCCAGCAGCGTAGAAGGACAGATATACAATGAGCAGTTCTTC.

The V and J genes are TRBV3-1 (or the pseudogene TRBV3-2) and TRBJ1-5; D perhaps matches TRBD1 (5 bases). Germline assignment: CDR1 LGHDT and CDR2 YNNKEL (reference sequence). This CDR3 is 14 amino acids long. Trimming took 0 bases from V and 7 from J, leaving 10 bases between them. As DNA, the CDR3 is TGTGCCAGCAGCCAAGATACGGGGGTCCAGCCCCAGCATTTT. Protein sequence: CASSQDTGVQPQHF.

A few counts support this clone. The chain couples TRBV5-4 to TRBJ1-2; D perhaps matches TRBD1 (5 bases). The CDR3 has 14 amino acids. V shed 4 bases and J shed 3 bases, with 13 bases lying between them. Germline CDR1 SGHNT, CDR2 YYREEE (reference sequence). The CDR3 sequence: CASSRTNYDYGYTF. In DNA form, the CDR3 reads TGTGCCAGCAGCCGGACAAACTATGACTATGGCTACACCTTC. The full variable domain, in which reference TRBV5-4 and TRBJ1-2 provide the parts outside the CDR3, is ETGVTQSPTHLIKTRGQQVTLRCSSQSGHNTVSWYQQALGQGPQFIFQYYREEENGRGNFPPRFSGLQFPNYSSELNVNALELDDSALYLCASSRTNYDYGYTFGSGTRLTVV.

This chain joins TRBV5-4 and TRBJ2-1; D possibly corresponds to TRBD2 (6 bases). This CDR3 has 17 residues. Germline V gene sequence: CDR1 SGHNT, CDR2 YYREEE (reference sequence). Trimming stripped 0 bases from V and 0 bases from J, with 13 bases between. The CDR3 bases are TGTGCCAGCAGCTTGGATGGCGGGGCAAGCTCCTACAATGAGCAGTTCTTC. Translated: CASSLDGGASSYNEQFF.

This chain uses TRBV7-9 with TRBJ2-7; D might be TRBD2 (6 bases). The CDR3 extends over 15 amino acids. Trimming removed 8 bases at V and 0 bases at J, with 17 bases between. Germline CDR1 is SEHNR and CDR2 is FQNEAQ (reference sequence). CDR3 region: CASEATSFSSYEQYF. The DNA of the CDR3 is TGTGCCAGCGAGGCAACTAGCTTCAGCTCCTACGAGCAGTACTTC.

The genes are TRBV30 and TRBJ1-2; 8 bases are a match to TRBD1. CDR3 length equals 16 residues. V dropped 1 base and J dropped 7; count of bases not matched to a gene: 14. Germline loops: CDR1 GTSNPN, CDR2 SVGIG (reference sequence). The CDR3 region has the DNA TGTGCCTGGAGTGCCGGAAATGTCAGGGGGCAAGGTGGCTACACCTTC. This encodes CAWSAGNVRGQGGYTF.

V is TRBV4-1 and J is TRBJ2-5, with a tentative D call TRBD2 (6 bases). CDR1 is MGHRA and CDR2 is YSYEKL in the germline V gene. The CDR3 sequence is 15 residues long. Trimming shortened V by 2 bases and J by 5 bases, and 15 bases separated the two germline ends. CDR3 amino acids: CASSQHGTGRETQYF. Written as DNA, the CDR3 is TGCGCCAGCAGCCAACATGGGACTGGCAGGGAGACCCAGTACTTC.